The TCR beta chain described here comes from a study of blood T cell repertoires in COVID-19 (dated by TCRdb to the early 2020s). For the study in its entirety: Samples covering the acute and convalescent phases of COVID-19 were provided by collaborators in the United States, Italy and Spain. The prospective study material was composed of cDNA or gDNA derived from T cells, B-cell-depleted T cells, or PBMCs. Subjects who had been exposed to COVID-19, were actively infected with it, or had recovered from it provided the deeply sampled blood TCRbeta repertoires that made up the dataset. The repertoires were released in a freely available public database intended as a resource for research on the immune response to SARS-CoV-2. The samples were drawn from two sources: the first 160 participants of the ongoing ImmuneRACE study, and fewer than 1,500 subjects contributed by 6 global collaborators. Sample metadata almost always included a de-identified subject ID, COVID-19 status, age in years and sex. Where HLA class I and class II types were available, the types were taken from metadata supplied by the sample provider, not from assay-based typing.

In the prospective study, participants were roughly 18 to 100 years old, resided in 20 to 30 geographic areas of the United States, and were enrolled through a virtual design. To assign participants to cohorts, the prospective study relied on clinical history that participants themselves reported in a screening survey and a study questionnaire. Recovered participants in ImmuneRACE Cohort 3 were defined as having two consecutive negative NP/OP PCR tests, clearance from a healthcare professional, or resolution of symptoms. In the prospective study, mobile phlebotomists collected whole blood, serum and a nasopharyngeal or oropharyngeal swab from each participant. Prospective study participants could optionally give additional blood draws and questionnaires over an approximately 2-month period. Prospective study blood samples were shipped either frozen or at room temperature before DNA extraction.

Worth noting for this clone: Its antigen is currently not known. The sample holds no much larger clone one base away, and base qualities are not on file.

Beyond this particular receptor, the publication reports: The quantity of clinical and demographic metadata differed by source and by participant and was supplied without curation.

TCRbeta CDR3 regions were amplified from genomic DNA by means of the immunoSEQ Assay, a bias-controlled multiplex PCR. On the authors' methods: The number of nucleated cells in each sample was estimated from the amplification of reference gene primers within the assay. To quantify the absolute abundance of each unique TCRbeta CDR3 rearrangement, sequence reads were collapsed and filtered. For each sample, productive Simpson clonality was calculated by taking the square root of Simpson's diversity index across productive rearrangements. Held by TCRdb, this immuneACCESS table contains in-frame sequences only and omits some clones. Under half of the omission traces to an unresolved V gene where checked; the cause of the rest is unknown. V, J and clone size are taken as reported in that table, and D and trimming were inferred from the DNA itself. This sample lists roughly 250,000 clones; approximately 83% were detected once. 4.3% of the sample rests with the top ten.

Cut back by 6 bases and 3 bases, the V and J ends lie 19 bases apart. Taken from cysteine to phenylalanine, the CDR3 has 16 residues. Only the CDR3 region is kept as DNA, spanning 48 bases read in frame from base 1. In the germline V gene, CDR1 corresponds to SGHTA and CDR2 to FQGNSA. The receptor comes from a woman in her twenties or thirties who had recovered from COVID-19. This sequence uses TRBV7-2 and TRBJ2-3; TRBD2 is a weak D gene call, 6 bases matching. The sequencing sample was made of PBMCs or T cells enriched from blood (not recorded which). DNA sequence: TGTGCCAGCAGTTACCCTGACGGGAGAGCGACAGATACGCAGTATTTT. Translated, it gives CASSYPDGRATDTQYF.